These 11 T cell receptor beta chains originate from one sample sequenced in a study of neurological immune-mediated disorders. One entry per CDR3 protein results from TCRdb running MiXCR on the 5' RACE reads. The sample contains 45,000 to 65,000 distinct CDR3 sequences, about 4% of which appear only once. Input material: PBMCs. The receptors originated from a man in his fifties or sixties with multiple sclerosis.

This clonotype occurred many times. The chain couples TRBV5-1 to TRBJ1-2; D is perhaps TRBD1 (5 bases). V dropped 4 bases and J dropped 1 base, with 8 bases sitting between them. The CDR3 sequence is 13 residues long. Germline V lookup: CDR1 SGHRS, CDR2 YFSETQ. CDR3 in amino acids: CASSPDINYGYTF. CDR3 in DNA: TGCGCCAGCAGCCCGGACATTAACTATGGCTACACCTTC.

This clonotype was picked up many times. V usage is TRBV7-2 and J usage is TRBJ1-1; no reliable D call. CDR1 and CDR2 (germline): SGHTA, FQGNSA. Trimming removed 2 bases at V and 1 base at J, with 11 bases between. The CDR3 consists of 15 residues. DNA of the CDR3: TGTGCCAGCAGCTTATATTCATCCGAGAACACTGAAGCTTTCTTT. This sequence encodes CASSLYSSENTEAFF.

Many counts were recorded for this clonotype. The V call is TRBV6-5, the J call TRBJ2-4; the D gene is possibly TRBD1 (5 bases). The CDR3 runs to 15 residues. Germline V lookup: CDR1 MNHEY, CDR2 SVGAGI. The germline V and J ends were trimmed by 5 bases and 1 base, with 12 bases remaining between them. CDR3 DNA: TGTGCCAGCAGTCTCAAGGGGTCCGCCAAAAACATTCAGTACTTC. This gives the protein CASSLKGSAKNIQYF.

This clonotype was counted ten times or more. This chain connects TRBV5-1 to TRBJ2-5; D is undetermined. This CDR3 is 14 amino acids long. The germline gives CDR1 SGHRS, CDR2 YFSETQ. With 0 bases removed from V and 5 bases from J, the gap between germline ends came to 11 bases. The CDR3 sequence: CASSLGSVRETQYF. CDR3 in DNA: TGCGCCAGCAGCTTGGGATCGGTTCGGGAGACCCAGTACTTC.

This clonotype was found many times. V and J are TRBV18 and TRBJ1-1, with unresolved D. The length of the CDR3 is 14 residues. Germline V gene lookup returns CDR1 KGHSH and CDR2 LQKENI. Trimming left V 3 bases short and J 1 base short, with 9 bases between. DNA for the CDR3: TGTGCCAGCTCACCCTTGAGGGAGAACACTGAAGCTTTCTTT. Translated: CASSPLRENTEAFF.

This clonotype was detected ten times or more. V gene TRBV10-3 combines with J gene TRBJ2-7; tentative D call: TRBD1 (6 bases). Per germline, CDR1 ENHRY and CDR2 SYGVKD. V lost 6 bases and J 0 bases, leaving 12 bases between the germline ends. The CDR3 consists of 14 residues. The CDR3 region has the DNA TGTGCCATCAGCGGACAGATAGGCTCCTACGAGCAGTACTTC. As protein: CAISGQIGSYEQYF.

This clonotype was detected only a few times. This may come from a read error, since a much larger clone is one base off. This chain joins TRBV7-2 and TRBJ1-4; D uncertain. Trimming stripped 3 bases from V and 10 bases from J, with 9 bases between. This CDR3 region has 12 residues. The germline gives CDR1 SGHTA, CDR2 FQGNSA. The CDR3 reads CASSFDRSKLFF. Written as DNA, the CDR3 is TGTGCCAGCAGCTTCGACCGCTCAAAACTGTTTTTT.

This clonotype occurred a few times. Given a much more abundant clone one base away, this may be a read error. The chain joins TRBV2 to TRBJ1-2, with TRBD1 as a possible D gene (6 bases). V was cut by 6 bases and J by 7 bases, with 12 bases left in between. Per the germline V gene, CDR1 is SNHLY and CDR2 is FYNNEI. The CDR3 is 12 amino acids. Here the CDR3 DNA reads TGTGCCAGCAGCACCGAACAGGGTGGCTACACCTTC. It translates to CASSTEQGGYTF.

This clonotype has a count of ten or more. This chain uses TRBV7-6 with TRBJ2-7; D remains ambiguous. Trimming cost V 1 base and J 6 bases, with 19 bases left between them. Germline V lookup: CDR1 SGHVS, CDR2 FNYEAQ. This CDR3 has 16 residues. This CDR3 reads CASSLGVRRLVGEQYF. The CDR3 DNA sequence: TGTGCCAGCAGCTTAGGGGTTCGAAGACTGGTGGGCGAGCAGTACTTC.

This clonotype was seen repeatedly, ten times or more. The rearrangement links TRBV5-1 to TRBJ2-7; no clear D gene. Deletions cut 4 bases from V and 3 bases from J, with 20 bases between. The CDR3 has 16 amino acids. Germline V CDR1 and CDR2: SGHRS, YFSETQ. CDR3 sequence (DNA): TGCGCCAGCAGCCCGGGTCTCCGGCTAGTAGGCTACGAGCAGTACTTC. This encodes CASSPGLRLVGYEQYF.

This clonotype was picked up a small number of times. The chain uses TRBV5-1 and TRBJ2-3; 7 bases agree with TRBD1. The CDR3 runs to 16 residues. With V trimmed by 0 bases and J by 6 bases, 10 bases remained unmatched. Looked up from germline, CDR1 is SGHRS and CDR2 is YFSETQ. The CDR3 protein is CASSLGGQTNTDTQYF. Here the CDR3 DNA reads TGCGCCAGCAGCTTGGGGGGACAGACCAACACGGATACGCAGTATTTT.